This entry lists 28 T cell receptor beta chains sequenced from one sample in a study of cytomegalovirus exposure and HLA in healthy donors. The PCR used 60 Vbeta and 13 Jbeta primers. Repertoires were generated with immunoSEQ multiplex PCR, while TCRdb's copy carries only in-frame clones and drops some. The sample includes 150,000 to 200,000 clones, 77% of them seen just once. Sequencing was performed on PBMCs. All receptors derive from a woman in her thirties in good health and CMV-seronegative.

The J gene is TRBJ1-2, the V gene TRBV9; 8 bases match TRBD1. Germline-derived CDR1 and CDR2 are SGDLS and YYNGEE. Trimming took 1 base from V and 14 from J; bases not matched to a gene: 22. The CDR3 sequence is 17 residues long. The CDR3 sequence is CASSVSLLRGQGAELTF. DNA for the CDR3: TGTGCCAGCAGCGTAAGCCTCCTCAGAGGACAGGGCGCCGAGTTGACCTTC.

The chain is built from TRBV28 and TRBJ2-5; TRBD2 matches 10 bases. The V segment lost 6 bases and the J segment 4 bases; nucleotides outside the gene matches: 2. The CDR3 has 13 residues. The germline gives CDR1 MDHEN, CDR2 SYDVKM. The CDR3 loop reads CASRGTSVETQYF. CDR3 DNA: TGTGCCAGCAGGGGGACTAGCGTAGAGACCCAGTACTTC.

V and J are TRBV27 and TRBJ2-7; 11 bases agree with TRBD1. This CDR3 region has 14 residues. In germline, CDR1 is MNHEY, CDR2 SMNVEV (reference sequence). V lost 3 bases and J lost 6; bases outside the gene matches: 4. The CDR3 here is CASSFRTGGREQYF. CDR3 DNA sequence: TGTGCCAGCAGTTTCCGGACAGGGGGCCGCGAGCAGTACTTC.

The chain carries TRBV7-9 and TRBJ2-7; TRBD1 is a possible D gene (6 bases). Per germline, CDR1 SEHNR and CDR2 FQNEAQ (reference sequence). The CDR3 consists of 15 residues. V shed 1 base and J shed 5 bases, with 15 bases lying between them. The CDR3 loop is CASSLVGRGGDEQYF. The CDR3 bases are TGTGCCAGCAGCTTAGTCGGCAGGGGTGGTGACGAGCAGTACTTC.

The V call is TRBV13, the J call TRBJ1-3; D possibly corresponds to TRBD1 (5 bases). The CDR3 runs 15 residues. The V gene's germline CDR1 is PRHDT and CDR2 FYEKMQ (reference sequence). With 0 bases removed from V and 4 bases from J, the gap between germline ends came to 10 bases. This CDR3 is CASSLGRVAGNTIYF. CDR3 nucleotide sequence: TGTGCCAGCAGCTTAGGCAGGGTTGCAGGAAACACCATATATTTT.

V and J are TRBV6-5 and TRBJ1-6; D call uncertain. Germline V gene data show CDR1 as MNHEY and CDR2 as SVGAGI. The CDR3 is 16 residues long. V was clipped by 2 bases and J by 10 bases, with 18 bases between them. CDR3 residues: CASSYLGVEGSSPLHF. CDR3 in DNA: TGTGCCAGCAGTTACCTGGGCGTTGAGGGAAGCTCACCCCTCCACTTT.

V and J are TRBV18 and TRBJ2-5, with 11 positions matching TRBD2. Germline V CDR1 and CDR2: KGHSH, LQKENI. V was clipped by 6 bases and J by 10 bases; unmatched bases: 19. The CDR3 runs 17 residues. The CDR3 DNA sequence: TGTGCCAGCTCGCCTCAAATTCCCGGGACTAGCGGTACCTACCAGTACTTC. This codes for CASSPQIPGTSGTYQYF.

The rearrangement links TRBV6-1 to TRBJ1-1; D uncertain. The germline V and J ends were trimmed by 6 bases and 3 bases, with 14 bases remaining between them. In germline, CDR1 is MNHNS, CDR2 SASEGT. This CDR3 has 14 residues. This chain's CDR3 is CASSSRPFDTEAFF. The CDR3 nucleotides read TGTGCCAGCAGCTCTAGACCCTTTGACACTGAAGCTTTCTTT.

The chain joins TRBV2 to TRBJ2-5, with 7 nucleotides matching TRBD1. Trimming cost V 6 bases and J 2 bases; bases outside gene matches: 6. This CDR3 has 14 residues. Germline V gene sequence: CDR1 SNHLY, CDR2 FYNNEI. CDR3 loop: CASSLQGSQETQYF. CDR3 sequence (DNA): TGTGCCAGCAGCTTACAGGGGTCTCAAGAGACCCAGTACTTC.

The chain is built from TRBV7-8 and TRBJ1-1; a weak D match, TRBD1 (5 bases). The V and J ends lost 7 bases and 1 base respectively, with 22 bases between them. This CDR3 is 17 amino acids long. Germline CDR1 and CDR2: SGHVS and FQNEAQ. CDR3 coding DNA: TGTGCCAGCATCTCCCCCGGGGGAGGGGTTGGGAACACTGAAGCTTTCTTT. This translates into CASISPGGGVGNTEAFF.

A remark on this clone: At one end, the junction sequence differs from germline, possibly due to a read error. The CDR3 loop reads CAINEAAGGVNQPQHF. CDR3 sequence (DNA): TGTGCCATCAATGAGGCGGCAGGGGGCGTCAATCAGCCCCAGCATTTT. V gene TRBV10-3 combines with J gene TRBJ1-5; 8 bases agree with TRBD1. The CDR3 runs to 16 residues. Germline CDR1 ENHRY, CDR2 SYGVKD.

The gene calls are TRBV13 and TRBJ2-7, with 9 positions matching TRBD1. The V segment lost 4 bases and the J segment 6 bases; nucleotides outside the gene matches: 7. In germline, CDR1 is PRHDT, CDR2 FYEKMQ (reference sequence). The length of the CDR3 is 14 residues. The CDR3 nucleotides read TGTGCCAGCAGCTCCGGGACAGGGCACAGCGAGCAGTACTTC. Translating gives CASSSGTGHSEQYF.

This clone was seen a few times. The rearrangement links TRBV5-1 to TRBJ2-7; D gene uncertain. Germline V gives CDR1 SGHRS, CDR2 YFSETQ. The V end lost 3 bases, the J end lost 5 bases, and 12 bases lay between the germline ends. The CDR3 consists of 13 residues. The CDR3 region is CASSSPRLDEQYF. The CDR3 DNA reads TGCGCCAGCAGCTCCCCGCGGCTGGACGAGCAGTACTTC.

The gene calls are TRBV29-1 and TRBJ2-7; 8 positions match TRBD2. In germline, CDR1 is SQVTM, CDR2 ANQGSEA. The junction had 6 bases not matched to a gene; V was cut back by 3 bases and J by 2 bases. CDR3 size: 14 residues. CDR3 DNA sequence: TGCAGCGTTGAGGGTCGGGGGGGCCCCTACGAGCAGTACTTC. It yields the protein CSVEGRGGPYEQYF.

V and J are TRBV27 and TRBJ1-4; maybe TRBD1 (5 bases). Deletions cut 5 bases from V and 3 bases from J, with 7 bases between. This CDR3 has 13 residues. In germline, CDR1 is MNHEY, CDR2 SMNVEV (reference sequence). Written as DNA, the CDR3 is TGTGCCAGCAGTCCACAGGCTAATGAAAAACTGTTTTTT. Its protein product is CASSPQANEKLFF.

The chain recombines TRBV2 with TRBJ1-1; 7 bases fit TRBD1. The CDR3 has 13 residues. Germline V gene lookup returns CDR1 SNHLY and CDR2 FYNNEI. Trimming took 9 bases from V and 4 from J; bases not matched to a gene: 8. This chain's CDR3 is CASHRGLGTEAFF. CDR3 in DNA: TGTGCCAGTCACAGGGGTTTGGGCACTGAAGCTTTCTTT.

This chain links TRBV25-1 with TRBJ2-2, with a weak D call TRBD2 (7 bases). The CDR3 is made up of 18 amino acids. Looked up from germline, CDR1 is MGHDK and CDR2 is SYGVNS. V dropped 2 bases and J dropped 5 bases, with 21 bases sitting between them. The CDR3 bases are TGTGCCAGCAGTGAACCCCCGGGGGGAGCGGGGACAACCGGGGAGCTGTTTTTT. It encodes CASSEPPGGAGTTGELFF.

V gene TRBV9 combines with J gene TRBJ2-6; D might be TRBD1 (6 bases). Germline V gene lookup returns CDR1 SGDLS and CDR2 YYNGEE. Trimming stripped 0 bases from V and 0 bases from J, with 13 bases between. There are 18 residues in the CDR3. In DNA form, the CDR3 reads TGTGCCAGCAGCGTAGAGGCAGGGGTGAGCTCTGGGGCCAACGTCCTGACTTTC. Protein: CASSVEAGVSSGANVLTF.

The chain has TRBV30 and TRBJ1-4; D not resolved. Trimming left V 3 bases short and J 6 bases short, with 11 bases between. Per germline, CDR1 GTSNPN and CDR2 SVGIG (reference sequence). This CDR3 region has 13 residues. CDR3 amino acids: CAWSVEGDEKLFF. The CDR3 bases are TGTGCCTGGAGCGTAGAGGGTGATGAAAAACTGTTTTTT.

The chain recombines TRBV30 with TRBJ2-1; the D gene is possibly TRBD1 (6 bases). The V gene's germline CDR1 is GTSNPN and CDR2 SVGIG (reference sequence). The CDR3 contains 14 residues. V lost 2 bases, J lost 5 bases, and 13 bases lay in between. CDR3 protein: CAWSLGQSNNEQFF. CDR3 coding DNA: TGTGCCTGGAGTCTCGGACAGAGCAACAATGAGCAGTTCTTC.

The CDR3 is CASSRGETIYEQYF. The CDR3 DNA reads as TGTGCCAGCAGCCGGGGGGAAACAATCTACGAGCAGTACTTC. The rearrangement joins TRBV27 to TRBJ2-7; TRBD2 matches at 7 bases. The CDR3 is 14 amino acids. J was trimmed by 3 bases and V by 6 bases; bases with no gene match: 8. CDR1 is MNHEY, CDR2 SMNVEV, per germline (reference sequence).

The chain employs TRBV5-4 and TRBJ1-2; the match to TRBD1 covers 7 bases. This CDR3 spans 12 amino acids. The V segment lost 0 bases and the J segment 8 bases; nucleotides outside the gene matches: 1. The germline V gene encodes CDR1 SGHNT and CDR2 YYREEE (reference sequence). In nucleotides, the CDR3 is TGTGCCAGCAGCTTGGACAGGGGAGGCTACACCTTC. It is translated as CASSLDRGGYTF.

The chain uses TRBV19 and TRBJ1-2; D ambiguous. The CDR3 runs to 11 residues. Trimming cost V 5 bases and J 6 bases, with 7 bases left between them. Per germline, CDR1 LNHDA and CDR2 SQIVND (reference sequence). The CDR3 DNA sequence: TGTGCCAGTAGTTTGTATGATGGCTACACCTTC. This gives the protein CASSLYDGYTF.

This clone has only one observation. The chain couples TRBV15 to TRBJ2-7; 7 bases line up with TRBD1. V was clipped by 0 bases and J by 2 bases; unmatched bases: 10. Germline lookup yields CDR1 LNHNV and CDR2 YYDKDF (reference sequence). This CDR3 comprises 17 residues. The chain's CDR3 is CATSRDYRGLFPYEQYF. CDR3 DNA sequence: TGTGCCACCAGCAGAGATTACAGGGGTTTATTCCCCTACGAGCAGTACTTC.

The count of this clone is one. This chain links TRBV7-9 with TRBJ1-1, with D possibly matching TRBD1 (6 bases). Germline loops: CDR1 SEHNR, CDR2 FQNEAQ (reference sequence). There are 14 residues in the CDR3. V gave up 6 bases and J gave up 5 bases, with 16 bases separating them. The CDR3, as DNA: TGTGCCAGCAGACAGGTTTTGAGGGGGACTGAAGCTTTCTTT. Protein: CASRQVLRGTEAFF.

The chain couples TRBV5-1 to TRBJ1-1; D remains ambiguous. CDR1 and CDR2 (germline): SGHRS, YFSETQ. The ends were cut back, 2 bases at V and 1 base at J, with 9 bases in the middle. This CDR3 comprises 14 residues. DNA for the CDR3: TGCGCCAGCAGCTTTGGGCAAGCGAACACTGAAGCTTTCTTT. Its translation: CASSFGQANTEAFF.

The V and J genes are TRBV5-1 and TRBJ2-7, with 7 bases lining up with TRBD1. This CDR3 region has 14 residues. V shed 2 bases and J 2 bases; nucleotides not matched to a gene: 4. Germline loops: CDR1 SGHRS, CDR2 YFSETQ. This CDR3 is CASSFGDRAYEQYF. As DNA, the CDR3 is TGCGCCAGCAGCTTTGGCGACAGGGCCTACGAGCAGTACTTC.

The chain links TRBV10-3 to TRBJ2-3; perhaps TRBD2 as D (6 bases). The V end was cut by 0 bases, the J end by 2 bases, with 24 bases between. The CDR3 contains 20 residues. CDR1 and CDR2 from the germline V gene are ENHRY and SYGVKD. CDR3 bases: TGTGCCATCAGTGAGTCGACTCTAGTAAGACTAGGACGCCTCACAGATACGCAGTATTTT. Protein: CAISESTLVRLGRLTDTQYF.